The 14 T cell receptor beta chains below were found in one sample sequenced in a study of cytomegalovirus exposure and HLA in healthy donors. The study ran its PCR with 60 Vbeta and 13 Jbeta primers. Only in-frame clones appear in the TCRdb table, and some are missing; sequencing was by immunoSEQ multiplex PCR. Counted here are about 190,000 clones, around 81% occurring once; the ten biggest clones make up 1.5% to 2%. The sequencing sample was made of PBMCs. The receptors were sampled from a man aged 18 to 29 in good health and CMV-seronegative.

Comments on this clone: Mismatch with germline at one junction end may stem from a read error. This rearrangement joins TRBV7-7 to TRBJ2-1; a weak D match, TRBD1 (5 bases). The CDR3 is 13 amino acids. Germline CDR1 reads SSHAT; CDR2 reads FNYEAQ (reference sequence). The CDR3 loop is CASSQDSPNEQFF. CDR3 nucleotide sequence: TGTGCTAGCAGCCAAGACAGTCCCAATGAGCAGTTCTTC. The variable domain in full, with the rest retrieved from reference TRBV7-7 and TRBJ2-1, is GAGVSQSPRYKVTKRGQDVTLRCDPISSHATLYWYQQALGQGPEFLTYFNYEAQPDKSGLPSDRFSAERPEGSISTLTIQRTEQRDSAMYRCASSQDSPNEQFFGPGTRLTVL.

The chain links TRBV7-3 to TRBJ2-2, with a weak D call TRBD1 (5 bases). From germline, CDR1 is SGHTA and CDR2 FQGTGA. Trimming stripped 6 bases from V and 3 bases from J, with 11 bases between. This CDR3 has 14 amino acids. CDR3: CASRPRVDTGELFF. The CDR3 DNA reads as TGTGCCAGCAGACCCAGGGTGGACACCGGGGAGCTGTTTTTT. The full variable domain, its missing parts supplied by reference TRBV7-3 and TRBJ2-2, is GAGVSQTPSNKVTEKGKYVELRCDPISGHTALYWYRQSLGQGPEFLIYFQGTGAADDSGLPNDRFFAVRPEGSVSTLKIQRTERGDSAVYLCASRPRVDTGELFFGEGSRLTVL.

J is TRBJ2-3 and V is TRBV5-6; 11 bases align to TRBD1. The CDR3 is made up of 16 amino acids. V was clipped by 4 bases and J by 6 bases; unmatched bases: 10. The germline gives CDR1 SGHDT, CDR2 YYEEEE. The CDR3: CASSPTGQGAQDTQYF. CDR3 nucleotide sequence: TGTGCCAGCAGCCCCACTGGACAGGGGGCGCAGGATACGCAGTATTTT.

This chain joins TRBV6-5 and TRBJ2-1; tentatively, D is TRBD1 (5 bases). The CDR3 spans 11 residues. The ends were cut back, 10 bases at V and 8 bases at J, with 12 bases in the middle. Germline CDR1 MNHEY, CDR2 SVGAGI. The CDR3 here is CATATRDEQFF. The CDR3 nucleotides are TGTGCCACCGCGACCAGGGATGAGCAGTTCTTC.

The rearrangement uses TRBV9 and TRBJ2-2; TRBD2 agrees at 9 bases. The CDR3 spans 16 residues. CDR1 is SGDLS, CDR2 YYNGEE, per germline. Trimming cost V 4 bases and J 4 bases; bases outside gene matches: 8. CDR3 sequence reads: CASSITGTSSTGELFF. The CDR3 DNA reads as TGTGCCAGCAGCATTACCGGGACTAGCAGCACCGGGGAGCTGTTTTTT.

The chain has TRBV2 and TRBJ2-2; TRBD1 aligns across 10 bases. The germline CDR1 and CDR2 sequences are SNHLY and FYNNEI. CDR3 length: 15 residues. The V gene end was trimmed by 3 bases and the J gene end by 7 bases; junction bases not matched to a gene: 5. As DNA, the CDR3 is TGTGCCAGCAGTGATCGGACAGGGGGGATCGGGGAGCTGTTTTTT. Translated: CASSDRTGGIGELFF. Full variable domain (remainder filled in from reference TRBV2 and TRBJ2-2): EPEVTQTPSHQVTQMGQEVILRCVPISNHLYFYWYRQILGQKVEFLVSFYNNEISEKSEIFDDQFSVERPDGSNFTLKIRSTKLEDSAMYFCASSDRTGGIGELFFGEGSRLTVL.

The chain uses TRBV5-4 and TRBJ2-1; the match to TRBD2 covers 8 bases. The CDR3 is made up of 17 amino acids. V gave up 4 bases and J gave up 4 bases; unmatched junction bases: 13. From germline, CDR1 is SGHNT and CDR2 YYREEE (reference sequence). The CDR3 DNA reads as TGTGCCAGCAGCCGGGATGTCGGTAGCGGGGCTTACAATGAGCAGTTCTTC. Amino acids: CASSRDVGSGAYNEQFF.

The DNA for the CDR3 is TGTGCCAGCTGGGAGTCGGGGAACCAGCCCCAGCATTTT. Its translation: CASWESGNQPQHF. The chain couples TRBV6-5 to TRBJ1-5; no clear D gene. Germline CDR1 reads MNHEY; CDR2 reads SVGAGI. CDR3 length: 13 amino acids. The V end lost 8 bases, the J end lost 7 bases, and 15 bases lay between the germline ends.

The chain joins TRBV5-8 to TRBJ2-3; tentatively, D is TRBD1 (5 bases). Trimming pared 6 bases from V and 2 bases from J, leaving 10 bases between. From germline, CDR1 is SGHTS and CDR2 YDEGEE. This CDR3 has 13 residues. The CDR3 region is CASNLGLTDTQYF. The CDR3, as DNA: TGTGCCAGCAATCTGGGGCTCACAGATACGCAGTATTTT.

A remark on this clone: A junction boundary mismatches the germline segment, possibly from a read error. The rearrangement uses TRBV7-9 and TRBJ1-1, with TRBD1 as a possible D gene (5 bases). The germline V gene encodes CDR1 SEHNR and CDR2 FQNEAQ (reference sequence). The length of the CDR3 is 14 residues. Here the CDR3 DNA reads TGTTCCAGCAGCTTCTCTCAGTCAGGGACTGAAGCTTTCTTT. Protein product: CSSSFSQSGTEAFF.

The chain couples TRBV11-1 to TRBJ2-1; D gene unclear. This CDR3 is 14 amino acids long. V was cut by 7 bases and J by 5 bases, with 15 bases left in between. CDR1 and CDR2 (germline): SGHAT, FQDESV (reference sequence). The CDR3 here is CASTDFRRDNEQFF. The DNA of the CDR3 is TGTGCCAGCACCGACTTCAGACGAGACAATGAGCAGTTCTTC.

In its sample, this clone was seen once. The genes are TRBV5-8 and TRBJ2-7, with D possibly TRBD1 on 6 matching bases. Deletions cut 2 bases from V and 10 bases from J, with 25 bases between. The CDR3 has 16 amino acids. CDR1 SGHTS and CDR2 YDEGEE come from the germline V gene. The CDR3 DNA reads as TGTGCCAGCAGCTTAAGCACTAACCGACAGGCTACGGTCCAGTACTTC. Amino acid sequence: CASSLSTNRQATVQYF.

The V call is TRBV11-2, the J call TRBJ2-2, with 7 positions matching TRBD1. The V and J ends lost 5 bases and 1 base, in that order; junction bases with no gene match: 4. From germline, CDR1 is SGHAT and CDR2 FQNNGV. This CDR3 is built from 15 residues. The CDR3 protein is CASSQYRGNTGELFF. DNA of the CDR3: TGTGCCAGCAGCCAATACAGGGGGAACACCGGGGAGCTGTTTTTT.

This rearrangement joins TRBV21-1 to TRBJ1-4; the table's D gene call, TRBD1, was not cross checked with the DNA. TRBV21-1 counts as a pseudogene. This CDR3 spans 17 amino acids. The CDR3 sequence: CASSYGQGFNSSEKLFF. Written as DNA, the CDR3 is TGTGCCAGCAGCTACGGACAGGGGTTTAATTCTTCGGAAAAACTGTTTTTT.